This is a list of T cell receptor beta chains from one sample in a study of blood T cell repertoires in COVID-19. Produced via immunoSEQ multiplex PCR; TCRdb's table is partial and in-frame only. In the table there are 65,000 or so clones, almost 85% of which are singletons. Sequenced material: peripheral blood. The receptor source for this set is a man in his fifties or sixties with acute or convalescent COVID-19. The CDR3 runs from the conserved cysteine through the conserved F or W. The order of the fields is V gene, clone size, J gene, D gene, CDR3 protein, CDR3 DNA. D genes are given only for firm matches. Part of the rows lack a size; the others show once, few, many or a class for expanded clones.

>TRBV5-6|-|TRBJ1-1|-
CASSLYREAFF
TGTGCCAGCAGCTTATACAGAGAAGCTTTCTTT
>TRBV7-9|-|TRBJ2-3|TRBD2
CASSFQAGGPRDTQYF
TGTGCCAGCAGCTTCCAAGCGGGGGGGCCGAGGGATACGCAGTATTTT
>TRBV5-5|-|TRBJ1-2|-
CASRMGIGQLRRDGYTF
TGTGCCAGCAGAATGGGGATAGGACAGTTGAGAAGGGATGGCTACACCTTC
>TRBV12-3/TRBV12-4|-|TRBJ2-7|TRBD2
CASKRGTIHEQYF
TGTGCCAGCAAGCGGGGGACCATCCACGAGCAGTACTTC
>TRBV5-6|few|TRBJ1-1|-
CASSLKGGLNTEAFF
TGTGCCAGCAGCTTAAAGGGAGGCTTGAACACTGAAGCTTTCTTT
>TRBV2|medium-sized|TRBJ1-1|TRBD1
CASSTGGLNTEAFF
TGTGCCAGCAGTACAGGGGGCCTGAACACTGAAGCTTTCTTT
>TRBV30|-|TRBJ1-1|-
CAWSVRGNTEAFF
TGTGCCTGGAGTGTAAGGGGGAACACTGAAGCTTTCTTT
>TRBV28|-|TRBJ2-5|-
CASSLEGRGETQYF
TGTGCCAGCAGTTTGGAAGGACGGGGAGAGACCCAGTACTTC
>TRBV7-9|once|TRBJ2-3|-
CASSGFRGSTDTQYF
TGTGCCAGCAGCGGGTTTAGGGGGTCCACAGATACGCAGTATTTT
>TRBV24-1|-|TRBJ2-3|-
CATSRRQSTDTQYF
TGTGCCACCAGTAGGAGACAGAGCACAGATACGCAGTATTTT
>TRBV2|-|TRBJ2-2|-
CASSGQGGSNTGELFF
TGTGCCAGCAGTGGGCAGGGGGGCTCGAACACCGGGGAGCTGTTTTTT
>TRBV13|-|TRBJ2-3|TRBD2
CASSSWTSGGSTDTQYF
TGTGCCAGCAGCTCATGGACTAGCGGGGGCAGCACAGATACGCAGTATTTT
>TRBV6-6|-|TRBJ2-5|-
CAAGKGGEETQYF
TGTGCCGCAGGCAAGGGCGGGGAAGAGACCCAGTACTTC
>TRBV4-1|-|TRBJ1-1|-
CASSSLGRGKNTEAFF
TGCGCCAGCAGCTCCCTAGGCCGAGGAAAAAACACTGAAGCTTTCTTT
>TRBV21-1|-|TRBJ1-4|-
CASSNQSQGAREKLFF
TGTGCCAGCAGCAACCAATCGCAGGGGGCCAGGGAAAAACTGTTTTTT
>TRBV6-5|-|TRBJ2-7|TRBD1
CASTRQGNYEQYF
TGTGCCAGCACACGACAGGGGAACTACGAGCAGTACTTC
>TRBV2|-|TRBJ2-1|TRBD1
CASSIEGQLFYNEQFF
TGTGCCAGCAGCATAGAGGGACAGTTGTTCTACAATGAGCAGTTCTTC
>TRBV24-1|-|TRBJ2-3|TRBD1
CATSDLSLGRGKDTQYF
TGTGCCACCAGTGATTTGAGTTTGGGCAGGGGGAAGGATACGCAGTATTTT
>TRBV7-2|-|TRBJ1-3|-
CASSPTGSSGNTIYF
TGTGCCAGCAGCCCCACCGGGAGCTCTGGAAACACCATATATTTT
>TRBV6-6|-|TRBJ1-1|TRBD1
CASVDRDMNTEAFF
TGTGCCAGCGTAGACAGGGACATGAACACTGAAGCTTTCTTT
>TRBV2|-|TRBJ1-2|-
CASSLDRPANYGYTF
TGTGCCAGCAGTTTAGACAGGCCGGCTAACTATGGCTACACCTTC
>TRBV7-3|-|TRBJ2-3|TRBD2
CASSPGGTDTQYF
TGTGCCAGCAGCCCCGGGGGGACAGATACGCAGTATTTT
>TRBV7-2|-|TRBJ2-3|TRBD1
CASSTTGTGSSTDTQYF
TGTGCCAGCAGCACCACCGGGACAGGGAGTAGCACAGATACGCAGTATTTT
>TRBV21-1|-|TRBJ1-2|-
CASRADYGYTF
TGTGCCAGCAGGGCGGACTATGGCTACACCTTC
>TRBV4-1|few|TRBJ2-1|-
CASSQPPGVPVNEQFF
TGCGCCAGCAGCCAACCCCCAGGGGTGCCTGTTAATGAGCAGTTCTTC
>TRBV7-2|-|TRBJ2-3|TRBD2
CASSLRASGGSTDTQYF
TGTGCCAGCAGCTTAAGGGCTAGCGGGGGTTCCACAGATACGCAGTATTTT
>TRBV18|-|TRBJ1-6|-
CASSPQGEESPLHF
TGTGCCAGCTCACCACAGGGGGAAGAGTCACCCCTCCACTTT
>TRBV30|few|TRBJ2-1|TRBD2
CAWSPSGGAGYNEQFF
TGTGCCTGGAGCCCTAGCGGGGGGGCCGGGTACAATGAGCAGTTCTTC